This T cell receptor (beta chain) emerged from a study of cytomegalovirus exposure and HLA in healthy donors. Regarding the study as a whole: Owing to their indistinguishability, certain V segments, notably TRBV6-2 and TRBV6-3, were excluded. Earlier analysis found most TCR beta V segments productive about 90% or about 30% of the time. In a later analysis, specific HLA alleles were associated with 15,000 to 20,000 TCR beta sequences at a 0.05 false discovery rate. Common viral pathogens seemed, in a later analysis, to connect with several of the most significant clusters.

PCR used 60 Vbeta primers and 13 Jbeta primers. Method: immunoSEQ multiplex PCR; TCRdb's copy keeps in-frame clones and lacks some. The sample lists roughly 190,000 clones, around 87% seen once, with under 1.2% in the top ten. The CDR3 has 16 amino acids. Germline V CDR1 and CDR2: LNHDA, SQIVND (reference sequence). Trimming took 7 bases from V and 2 from J, leaving 20 bases between them. With regard to this clone: Its matching antigen is unknown.

The chain combines TRBV19 with TRBJ1-2; D possibly corresponds to TRBD1 (6 bases). The sequenced sample consisted of PBMCs. This TCR was sampled from a boy aged 2 to 10 in good health and CMV-seronegative. The CDR3 coding sequence is TGTGCCAGTAAAGACGCGGACAGCCTTTTGAACTATGGCTACACCTTC. It yields the protein CASKDADSLLNYGYTF. Supplemented by reference TRBV19 and TRBJ1-2, the full variable domain reads DGGITQSPKYLFRKEGQNVTLSCEQNLNHDAMYWYRQDPGQGLRLIYYSQIVNDFQKGDIAEGYSVSREKKESFPLTVTSAQKNPTAFYLCASKDADSLLNYGYTFGSGTRLTVV.